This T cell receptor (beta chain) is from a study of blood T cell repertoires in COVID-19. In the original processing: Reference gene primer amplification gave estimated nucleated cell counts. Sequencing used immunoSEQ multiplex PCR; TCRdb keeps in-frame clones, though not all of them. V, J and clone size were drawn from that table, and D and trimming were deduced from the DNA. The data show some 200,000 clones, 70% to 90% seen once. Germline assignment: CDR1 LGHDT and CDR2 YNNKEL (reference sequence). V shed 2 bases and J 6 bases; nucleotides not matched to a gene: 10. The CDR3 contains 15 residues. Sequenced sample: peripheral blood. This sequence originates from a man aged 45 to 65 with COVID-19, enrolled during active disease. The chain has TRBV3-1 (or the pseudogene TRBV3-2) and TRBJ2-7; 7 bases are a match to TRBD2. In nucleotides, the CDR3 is TGTGCCAGCAGCCAATTGGCGGGAGCCCCTCTCGAGCAGTACTTC. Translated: CASSQLAGAPLEQYF.